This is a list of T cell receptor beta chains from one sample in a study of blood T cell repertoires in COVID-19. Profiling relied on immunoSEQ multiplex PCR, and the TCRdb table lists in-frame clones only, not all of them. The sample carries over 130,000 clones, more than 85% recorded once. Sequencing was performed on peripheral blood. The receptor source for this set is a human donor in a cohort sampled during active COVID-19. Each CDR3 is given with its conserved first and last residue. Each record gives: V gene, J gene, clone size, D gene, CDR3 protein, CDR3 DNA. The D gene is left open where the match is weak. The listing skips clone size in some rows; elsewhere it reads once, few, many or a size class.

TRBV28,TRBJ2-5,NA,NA,CASIHNRGETQYF,TGTGCCAGCATTCATAACCGAGGGGAGACCCAGTACTTC
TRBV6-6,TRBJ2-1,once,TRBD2,CASSSTSGRNEQFF,TGTGCCAGCAGTTCGACTAGCGGGAGGAATGAGCAGTTCTTC
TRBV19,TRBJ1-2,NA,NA,CASSEDSGSNYGYTF,TGTGCCAGTAGTGAGGACAGCGGCTCTAACTATGGCTACACCTTC
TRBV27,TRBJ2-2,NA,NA,CASSWEPGSPGELFF,TGTGCCAGCAGTTGGGAGCCGGGCTCACCCGGGGAGCTGTTTTTT
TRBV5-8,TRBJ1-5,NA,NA,CASSLGQYSNQPQHF,TGTGCCAGCAGCTTGGGCCAGTATAGCAATCAGCCCCAGCATTTT
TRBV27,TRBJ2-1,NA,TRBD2,CASSKPSGGYNEQFF,TGTGCCAGCAGTAAGCCTAGCGGGGGATACAATGAGCAGTTCTTC
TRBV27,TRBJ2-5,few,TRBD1,CASKDIPGQGRETQYF,TGTGCCAGCAAAGACATACCGGGACAGGGTAGGGAGACCCAGTACTTC
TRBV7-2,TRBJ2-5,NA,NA,CASSLGRSQETQYF,TGTGCCAGCAGCTTAGGCAGATCCCAAGAGACCCAGTACTTC
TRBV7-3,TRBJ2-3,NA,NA,CASSEQRGTDTQYF,TGTGCCAGCAGTGAGCAGCGGGGCACAGATACGCAGTATTTT
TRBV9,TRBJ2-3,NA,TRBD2,CASSSQRVLGLAGDTDTQYF,TGTGCCAGCAGCTCTCAAAGGGTTTTGGGACTAGCGGGTGACACAGATACGCAGTATTTT
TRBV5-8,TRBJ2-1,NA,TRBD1,CASSWGTGLNEQFF,TGTGCCAGCAGCTGGGGGACAGGGCTTAACGAGCAGTTCTTC
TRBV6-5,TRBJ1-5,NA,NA,CASSMGGFGNQPQHF,TGTGCCAGCAGTATGGGGGGATTTGGCAATCAGCCCCAGCATTTT
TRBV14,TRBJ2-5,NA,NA,CASSPYGTLQETQYF,TGTGCCAGCAGCCCCTACGGGACATTACAAGAGACCCAGTACTTC
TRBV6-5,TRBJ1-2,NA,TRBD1,CASSSPGQSIYGYTF,TGTGCCAGCAGTTCCCCGGGACAGAGCATATATGGCTACACCTTC
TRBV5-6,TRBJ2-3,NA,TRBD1,CASSYRTGSTDTQYF,TGTGCCAGCAGCTATAGGACAGGGAGCACAGATACGCAGTATTTT
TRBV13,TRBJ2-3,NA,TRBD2,CASSGPGTSGVIGYF,TGTGCCAGCAGCGGCCCCGGGACTAGCGGGGTTATAGGTTATTTT
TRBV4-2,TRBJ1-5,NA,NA,CASSQDFQSNQPQHF,TGTGCCAGCAGCCAAGATTTTCAGAGCAATCAGCCCCAGCATTTT
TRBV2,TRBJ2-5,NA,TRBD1,CASSELGRGNQETQYF,TGTGCCAGCAGTGAACTGGGCAGGGGGAATCAAGAGACCCAGTACTTC
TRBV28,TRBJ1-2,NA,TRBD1,CASSYRDRMVYTF,TGTGCCAGCAGTTACAGGGACAGGATGGTCTACACCTTC
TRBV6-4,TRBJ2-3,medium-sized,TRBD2,CASSDSTTSGGLDTQYF,TGTGCCAGCAGTGACTCCACTACTAGCGGCGGGTTGGATACGCAGTATTTT
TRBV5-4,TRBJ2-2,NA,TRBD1,CASRVTGAGELFF,TGTGCCAGCCGAGTGACAGGGGCCGGGGAGCTGTTTTTT
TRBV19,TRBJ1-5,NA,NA,CASSFGDSNQPQHF,TGTGCCAGTAGTTTCGGGGATAGCAATCAGCCCCAGCATTTT
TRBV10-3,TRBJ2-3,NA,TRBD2,CAISGGRATDTQYF,TGTGCCATCTCGGGCGGGAGGGCCACAGATACGCAGTATTTT
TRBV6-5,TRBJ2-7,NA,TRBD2,CASRLAGEYSYEQYF,TGTGCCAGCAGATTAGCGGGGGAGTACTCCTACGAGCAGTACTTC
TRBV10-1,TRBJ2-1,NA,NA,CASSEWSPGRQFF,TGCGCCAGCAGTGAGTGGAGCCCTGGTAGGCAGTTCTTC
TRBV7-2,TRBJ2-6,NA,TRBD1,CASSFPGQGAPGANVLTF,TGTGCCAGCAGCTTTCCGGGACAGGGGGCGCCCGGGGCCAACGTCCTGACTTTC
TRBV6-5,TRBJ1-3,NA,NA,CASSRSLGSGNTIYF,TGTGCCAGCAGCAGGTCGTTGGGTTCGGGAAACACCATATATTTT
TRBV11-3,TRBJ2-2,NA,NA,CASSLGDSSWAGELFF,TGTGCCAGCAGCTTAGGGGACTCCTCGTGGGCCGGGGAGCTGTTTTTT
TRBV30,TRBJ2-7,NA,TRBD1,CAWGDREPYEQYF,TGTGCCTGGGGGGACAGGGAACCCTACGAGCAGTACTTC
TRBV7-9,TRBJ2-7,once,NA,CASSSTQIGWAFYEQYF,TGTGCCAGCAGCTCCACCCAGATAGGCTGGGCCTTCTACGAGCAGTACTTC
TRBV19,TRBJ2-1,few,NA,CASSIGPLANEQFF,TGTGCCAGTAGTATAGGGCCCCTAGCCAATGAGCAGTTCTTC
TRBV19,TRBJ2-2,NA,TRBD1,CASIRDRDTGELFF,TGTGCCAGTATCCGGGACAGAGACACCGGGGAGCTGTTTTTT
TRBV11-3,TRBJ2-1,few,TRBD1,CASSLEGTGDYEQFF,TGTGCCAGCAGCTTAGAAGGGACAGGGGATTATGAGCAGTTCTTC
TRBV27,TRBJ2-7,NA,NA,CASSSIAPSYEQYF,TGTGCCAGCAGCTCGATAGCGCCCTCCTACGAGCAGTACTTC
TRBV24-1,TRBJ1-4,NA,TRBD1,CATSDPGTGGEKLFF,TGTGCCACCAGTGATCCCGGGACAGGGGGAGAAAAACTGTTTTTT